Given below is one T cell receptor beta chain in context. Its antigen remains unidentified. This sample is part of a study of identifying expanded T cells in peripheral blood. No infections or other immune events were documented during collection. This table comes from immunoSEQ multiplex PCR, and its TCRdb copy is limited to in-frame clones, with some not included. The sample consists of 90,000 or so clones, 88% of them appearing once. General study points: Across healthy donors, higher total template counts meant significantly greater roughly 2-week count variance. Over about two and four weeks, about 17 and 20 clones changed, versus around 1.2 between replicates.

The V gene end was trimmed by 1 base and the J gene end by 4 bases; junction bases not matched to a gene: 6. The CDR3 runs to 15 residues. Sequencing was carried out using blood. This chain links TRBV23-1 with TRBJ1-2; TRBD1 matches at 7 bases. TRBV23-1 is labeled an ORF, and its function is uncertain. The source is a person aged 18 to 70 in good health. CDR3 loop: CASSQWLGGGYGYTF. The CDR3 DNA is TGCGCCAGCAGTCAATGGCTAGGGGGCGGCTATGGCTACACCTTC.